Here is one T cell receptor beta chain with its context. The antigen remains undetermined. The time point here: newly diagnosed GD, antithyroid drugs for less than 3 months. Making the TCR library involved RNA that had been extracted from PBMCs. To make TCR beta libraries, researchers used iRepertoire HTBI primers and Arm-PCR of CDR3 regions. Using its own MiXCR run on the multiplex PCR reads, TCRdb lists one record per CDR3 protein. The sample consists of a few hundred thousand distinct CDR3 sequences, around 21% of them appearing once. This sample stems from a study of regulatory T cells in long-lasting Graves disease. General study points: The study found TRBV28, TRBJ1-2 and TRBJ2-5 favored in persistent disease.

Trimming cost V 5 bases and J 7 bases; bases outside gene matches: 3. The length of the CDR3 is 12 residues. Germline CDR1 and CDR2: SGHAT and FQNNGV. This chain connects TRBV11-2 to TRBJ2-5; TRBD2 agrees at 8 bases. The receptor was isolated from a female donor with Graves disease. The sequences come from peripheral blood mononuclear cells (PBMCs), collected at new diagnosis, from a patient treated with antithyroid drugs. CDR3 DNA sequence: TGTGCCAGCAGCAGGCTAGCGGGGACCCAGTACTTC. This gives the protein CASSRLAGTQYF. Full variable domain (missing parts from reference TRBV11-2 and TRBJ2-5): EAGVAQSPRYKIIEKRQSVAFWCNPISGHATLYWYQQILGQGPKLLIQFQNNGVVDDSQLPKDRFSAERLKGVDSTLKIQPAKLEDSAVYLCASSRLAGTQYFGPGTRLLVL.